A single sample is the source of the 7 T cell receptor beta chains below, sequenced in a study of T-cell memory formation after mild COVID-19. MiXCR, applied by TCRdb to the 5' RACE reads, yields one record per CDR3 protein. Counted here are 400,000 to 550,000 distinct CDR3 sequences, around a quarter occurring once; the ten biggest clones make up around 12%. The sample taken for sequencing was PBMCs or a T cell subset sorted from them (not recorded which). These receptor sequences come from an adult woman who had mild COVID-19 (a few samples of this study predate the infection). Cell type and time point are not known.

V gene TRBV3-1 combines with J gene TRBJ2-1; D remains ambiguous. This CDR3 is built from 15 residues. V was trimmed by 4 bases and J by 5 bases, leaving 15 bases between them. Germline V CDR1 and CDR2: LGHDT, YNNKEL (reference sequence). The CDR3 bases are TGTGCCAGCAGCCCCATGTATCTGGGGAACAATGAGCAGTTCTTC. It encodes CASSPMYLGNNEQFF.

This clonotype was seen only once. This sequence joins TRBV9 and TRBJ2-1; 7 bases agree with TRBD2. The V and J ends lost 4 bases and 5 bases, in that order; junction bases with no gene match: 9. From germline, CDR1 is SGDLS and CDR2 YYNGEE. The length of the CDR3 is 15 residues. CDR3: CASSPFGGGNNEQFF. The CDR3, as DNA: TGTGCCAGCAGCCCCTTTGGGGGAGGGAACAATGAGCAGTTCTTC.

Ten or more counts support this clonotype. The chain employs TRBV7-3 and TRBJ2-3; D may be TRBD1 or TRBD2 (5 bases each). Trimming removed 5 bases at V and 2 bases at J, with 11 bases between. From germline, CDR1 is SGHTA and CDR2 FQGTGA. The CDR3 spans 14 residues. CDR3 sequence reads: CASSPGTSTDTQYF. Written as DNA, the CDR3 is TGTGCCAGCAGCCCTGGGACGTCCACAGATACGCAGTATTTT.

J is TRBJ2-5 and V is TRBV30, with a tentative D call TRBD2 (5 bases). CDR3 length: 14 residues. Trimming left V 4 bases short and J 4 bases short, with 16 bases between. The germline V gene has CDR1 GTSNPN and CDR2 SVGIG (reference sequence). The CDR3 here is CAWTPGWARETQYF. The CDR3 DNA reads as TGTGCCTGGACCCCGGGGTGGGCGCGAGAGACCCAGTACTTC.

This clonotype was detected only a few times. The rearrangement links TRBV19 to TRBJ1-1, with D uncertain. The germline V and J ends were trimmed by 5 bases and 11 bases, with 15 bases remaining between them. Germline CDR1 LNHDA, CDR2 SQIVND (reference sequence). CDR3 length: 12 residues. The CDR3 nucleotides read TGTGCCAGTAGTTCCCGGCCAGACGAGGCTTTCTTT. Amino acids: CASSSRPDEAFF.

The rearrangement joins TRBV20-1 to TRBJ2-3; TRBD2 matches at 8 bases. CDR3 size: 13 residues. V was clipped by 2 bases and J by 5 bases; unmatched bases: 3. The germline CDR1 and CDR2 sequences are DFQATT and SNEGSKA (reference sequence). The CDR3, as DNA: TGCAGTGCTAGAATAGCGGGATTAGATACGCAGTATTTT. Translated, it gives CSARIAGLDTQYF.

This clonotype was seen many times. This sequence joins TRBV4-1 and TRBJ2-1; TRBD2 agrees at 10 bases. Unmatched junction bases numbered 4, after V lost 0 bases and J lost 5 bases. The CDR3 extends over 16 amino acids. CDR1 is MGHRA and CDR2 is YSYEKL in the germline V gene. CDR3 sequence reads: CASSQDLTSGNNEQFF. The DNA for the CDR3 is TGCGCCAGCAGCCAAGATCTTACTAGCGGGAACAATGAGCAGTTCTTC.